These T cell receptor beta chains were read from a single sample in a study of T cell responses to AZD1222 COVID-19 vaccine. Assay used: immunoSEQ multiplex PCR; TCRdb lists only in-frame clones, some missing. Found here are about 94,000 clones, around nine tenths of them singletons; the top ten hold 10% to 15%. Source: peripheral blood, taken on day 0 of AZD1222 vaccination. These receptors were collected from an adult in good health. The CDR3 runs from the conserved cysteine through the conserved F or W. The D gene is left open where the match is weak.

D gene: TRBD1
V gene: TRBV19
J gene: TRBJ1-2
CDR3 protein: CASSSQDRTYGYTF
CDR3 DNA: TGTGCCAGTAGTTCCCAGGACAGGACTTATGGCTACACCTTC

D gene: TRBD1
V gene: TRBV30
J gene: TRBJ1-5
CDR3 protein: CAWGDRGSNQPQHF
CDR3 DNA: TGTGCCTGGGGGGACAGGGGAAGCAATCAGCCCCAGCATTTT

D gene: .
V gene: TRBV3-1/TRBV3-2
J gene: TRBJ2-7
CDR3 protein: CASLVWGYEQYF
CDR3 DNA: TGTGCCAGCCTGGTTTGGGGCTACGAGCAGTACTTC

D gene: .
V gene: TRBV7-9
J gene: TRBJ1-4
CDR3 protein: CASNSNGGEKLFF
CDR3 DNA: TGTGCCAGCAACTCCAATGGGGGTGAAAAACTGTTTTTT

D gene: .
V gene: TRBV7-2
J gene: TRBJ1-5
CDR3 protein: CASSLIDNQPQHF
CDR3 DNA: TGTGCCAGCAGCTTAATAGACAATCAGCCCCAGCATTTT

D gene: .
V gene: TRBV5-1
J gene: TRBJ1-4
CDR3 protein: CASSLDQGRKLFF
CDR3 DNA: TGCGCCAGCAGCTTGGATCAGGGTAGAAAACTGTTTTTT

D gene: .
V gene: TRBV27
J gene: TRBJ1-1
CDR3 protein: CASSLLGQEAFF
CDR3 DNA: TGTGCCAGCAGTTTATTGGGGCAGGAGGCTTTCTTT

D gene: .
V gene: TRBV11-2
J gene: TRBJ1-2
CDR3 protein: CASSSDRNYGYTF
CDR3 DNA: TGTGCCAGCAGTTCGGACAGAAACTATGGCTACACCTTC

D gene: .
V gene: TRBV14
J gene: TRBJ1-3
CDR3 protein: CASSQLTVSGNTIYF
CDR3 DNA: TGTGCCAGCAGCCAACTGACAGTCTCTGGAAACACCATATATTTT

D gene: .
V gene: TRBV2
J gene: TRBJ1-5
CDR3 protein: CASSEGRVLQPQHF
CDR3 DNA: TGTGCCAGCAGTGAAGGACGGGTTCTCCAGCCCCAGCATTTT

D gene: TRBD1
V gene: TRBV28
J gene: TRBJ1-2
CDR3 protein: CASSTGTGGLLGGYTF
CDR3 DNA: TGTGCCAGCAGTACCGGGACAGGGGGCTTGTTAGGTGGCTACACCTTC

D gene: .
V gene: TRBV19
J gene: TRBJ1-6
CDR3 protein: CASSLRQSDNSPLHF
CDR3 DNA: TGTGCCAGTAGCCTCCGACAGTCCGATAATTCACCCCTCCACTTT

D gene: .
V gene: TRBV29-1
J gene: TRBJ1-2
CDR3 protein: CSVEKGEGYTF
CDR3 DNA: TGCAGCGTTGAAAAAGGGGAGGGCTACACCTTC

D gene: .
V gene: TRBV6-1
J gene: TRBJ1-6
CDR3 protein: CASSASRDAGYNSPLHF
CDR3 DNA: TGTGCCAGCAGTGCATCGAGGGACGCTGGCTATAATTCACCCCTCCACTTT

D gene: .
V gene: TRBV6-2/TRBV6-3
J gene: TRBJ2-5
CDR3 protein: CASSYGGSQGVETQYF
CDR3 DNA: TGTGCCAGCAGTTACGGAGGCTCCCAGGGAGTGGAGACCCAGTACTTC

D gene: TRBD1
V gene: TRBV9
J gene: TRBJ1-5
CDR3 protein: CASSQGGTGDQPQHF
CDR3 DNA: TGTGCCAGCAGCCAGGGGGGGACAGGGGATCAGCCCCAGCATTTT

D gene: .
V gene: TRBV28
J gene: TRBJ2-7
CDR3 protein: CASSRGSAYEQYF
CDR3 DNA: TGTGCCAGCAGTAGGGGGTCCGCCTACGAGCAGTACTTC